This T cell receptor (beta chain) is drawn from a study of T cell repertoires in cytomegalovirus infection. Whole-study context: CMV epitopes used comprised recently identified HLA-C-restricted ones and well-studied HLA-B-restricted ones.

TCRdb redid the calling of the reads with MiXCR, one entry per CDR3 protein. The sample consists of fewer than 1,000,000 distinct CDR3 sequences, under 40% of them appearing once. Note on this clonotype: Its antigen is not identified.

CDR1 is MDHEN, CDR2 SYDVKM, per germline. This CDR3 is 19 amino acids long. V trimming: 5 bases; J trimming: 2 bases; junction bases outside the gene matches: 16. The sequences come from cultured CD8+ T cells from PBMCs, collected from culture after CMV antigen stimulation. This chain links TRBV28 with TRBJ2-3, with TRBD2 matching 10 bases. The TCR originated in a human donor in good health (CMV status not recorded). Some clones in this sample may be carry-over from other donors' samples. The CDR3 loop reads CASSPSEYPGTSDTDTQYF. Written as DNA, the CDR3 is TGTGCCAGCAGTCCTTCGGAATACCCCGGGACTAGCGACACAGATACGCAGTATTTT.